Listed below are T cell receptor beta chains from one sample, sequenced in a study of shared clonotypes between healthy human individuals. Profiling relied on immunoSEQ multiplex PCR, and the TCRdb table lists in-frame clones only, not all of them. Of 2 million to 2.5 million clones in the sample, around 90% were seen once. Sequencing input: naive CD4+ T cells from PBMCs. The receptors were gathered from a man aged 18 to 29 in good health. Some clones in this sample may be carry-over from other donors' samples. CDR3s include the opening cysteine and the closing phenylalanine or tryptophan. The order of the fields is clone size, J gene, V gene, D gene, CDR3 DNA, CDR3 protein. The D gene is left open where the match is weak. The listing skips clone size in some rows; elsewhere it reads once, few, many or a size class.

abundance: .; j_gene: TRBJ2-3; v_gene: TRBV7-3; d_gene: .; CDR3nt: TGTGCCAGCAGCATTGGGCGGAGTAGCACAGATACGCAGTATTTT; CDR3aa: CASSIGRSSTDTQYF
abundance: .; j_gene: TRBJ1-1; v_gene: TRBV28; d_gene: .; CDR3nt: TGTGCCAGCAGTCCCCAGTGGGACACTGAAGCTTTCTTT; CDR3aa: CASSPQWDTEAFF
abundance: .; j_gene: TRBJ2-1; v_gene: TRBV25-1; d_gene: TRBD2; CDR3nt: TGTGCCAGCAGTGAACAAACTAGCGGGCCTTACAATGAGCAGTTCTTC; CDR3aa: CASSEQTSGPYNEQFF
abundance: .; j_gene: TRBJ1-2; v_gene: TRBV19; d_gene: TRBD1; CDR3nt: TGTGCCTGCCACTTTGACAGGGGACATGGCTACACCTTC; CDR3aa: CACHFDRGHGYTF
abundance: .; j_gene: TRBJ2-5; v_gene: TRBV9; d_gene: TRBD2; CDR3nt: TGTGCCAGCAGCGCGGGACTAGCGGGAGCGGTAGAGACCCAGTACTTC; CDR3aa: CASSAGLAGAVETQYF
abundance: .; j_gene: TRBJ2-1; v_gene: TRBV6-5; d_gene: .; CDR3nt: TGTGCCAGCAGTTTTTCAGGCCTTAGGGTGCAGTTCTTC; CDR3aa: CASSFSGLRVQFF
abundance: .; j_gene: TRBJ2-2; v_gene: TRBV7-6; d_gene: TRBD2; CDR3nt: TGTGCCAGCAGCTTAGAGTTCGTAGCGGGAGACACCGGGGAGCTGTTTTTT; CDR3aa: CASSLEFVAGDTGELFF
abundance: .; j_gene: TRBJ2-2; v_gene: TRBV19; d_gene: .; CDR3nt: TGTGCCAGTAGTACCCTCGGGGGGCAAGACACCGGGGAGCTGTTTTTT; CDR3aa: CASSTLGGQDTGELFF
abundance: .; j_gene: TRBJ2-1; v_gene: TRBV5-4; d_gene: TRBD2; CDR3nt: TGTGCCAGCAGCTTGGGTCTAGCGGGAGTCAATGAGCAGTTCTTC; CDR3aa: CASSLGLAGVNEQFF
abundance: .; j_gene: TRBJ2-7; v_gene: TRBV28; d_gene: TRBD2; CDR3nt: TGTGCCAGTAAAACCGGGACTAGCGGGAGAAGGAGCTCCTACGAGCAGTACTTC; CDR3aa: CASKTGTSGRRSSYEQYF
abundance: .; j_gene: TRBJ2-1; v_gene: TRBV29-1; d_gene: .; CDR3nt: TGCAGCGTCGCTAGGGGCAATGAGCAGTTCTTC; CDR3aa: CSVARGNEQFF
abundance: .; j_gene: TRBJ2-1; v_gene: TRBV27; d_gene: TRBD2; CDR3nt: TGTGCCAGCAGTTCCGGACTAGTCGGAGCCAATGAGCAGTTCTTC; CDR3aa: CASSSGLVGANEQFF
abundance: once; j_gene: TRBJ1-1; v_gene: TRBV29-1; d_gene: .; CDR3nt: TGCAGCGTTGAAGATCGGCCGGGGACTGAAGCTTTCTTT; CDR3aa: CSVEDRPGTEAFF
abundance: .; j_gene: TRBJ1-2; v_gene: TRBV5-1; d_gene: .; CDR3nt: TGCGCCAGCAGCTCAGCGGGGGAATCTGGCTACACCTTC; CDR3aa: CASSSAGESGYTF
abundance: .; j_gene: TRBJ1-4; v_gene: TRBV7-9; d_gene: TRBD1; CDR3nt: TGTGCCAGCAGCCGGGGACAGGGGGCAGCTAATGAAAAACTGTTTTTT; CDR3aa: CASSRGQGAANEKLFF
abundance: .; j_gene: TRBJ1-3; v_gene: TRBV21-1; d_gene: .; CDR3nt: TGTGCCAGCAGCAAAGCGCGCGGAGGCCCAGGTGTCACCATATATTTT; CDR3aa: CASSKARGGPGVTIYF
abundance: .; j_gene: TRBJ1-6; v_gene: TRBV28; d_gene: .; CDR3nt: TGTGCCAGCAGTCGCGGGGGTCAAGCTCACTCACCCCTCCACTTT; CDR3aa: CASSRGGQAHSPLHF
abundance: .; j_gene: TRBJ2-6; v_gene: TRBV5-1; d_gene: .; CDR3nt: TGCGCCAGCAGCTTGGCGGGAGACAGGATACGCTCTGGGGCCAACGTCCTGACTTTC; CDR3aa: CASSLAGDRIRSGANVLTF
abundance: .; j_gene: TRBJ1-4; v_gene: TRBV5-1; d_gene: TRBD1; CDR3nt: TGCGCCAGCAGCTTGGCAAATTTGTCGGGACAGGGGGAAAAACTGTTTTTT; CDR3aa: CASSLANLSGQGEKLFF
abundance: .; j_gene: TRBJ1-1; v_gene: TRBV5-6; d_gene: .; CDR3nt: TGTGCCAGCAGCTTGGACAGTTCGAACACTGAAGCTTTCTTT; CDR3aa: CASSLDSSNTEAFF
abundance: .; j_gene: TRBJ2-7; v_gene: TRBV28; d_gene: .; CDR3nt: TGTGCCAGCAGACTCAGGCTGGGCGAGCAGTACTTC; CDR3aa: CASRLRLGEQYF
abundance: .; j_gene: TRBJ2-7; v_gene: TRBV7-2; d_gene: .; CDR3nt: TGTGCCAGCAGCCTATGGGACAACCTCTACGAGCAGTACTTC; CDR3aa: CASSLWDNLYEQYF
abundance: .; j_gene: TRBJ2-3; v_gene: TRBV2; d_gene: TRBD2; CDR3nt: TGTGCCAGCAGAGGCGGGAGGAACACAGATACGCAGTATTTT; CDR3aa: CASRGGRNTDTQYF
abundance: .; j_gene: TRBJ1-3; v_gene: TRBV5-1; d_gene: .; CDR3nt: TGCGCCAGCAGCTTGGATCCAGTCGGAAACACCATATATTTT; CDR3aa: CASSLDPVGNTIYF
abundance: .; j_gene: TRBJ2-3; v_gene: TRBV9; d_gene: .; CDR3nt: TGTGCCAGCAGCGTACGGCTAGCGTTAAGCACAGATACGCAGTATTTT; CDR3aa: CASSVRLALSTDTQYF
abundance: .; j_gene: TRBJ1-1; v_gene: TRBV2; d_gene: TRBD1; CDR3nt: TGTGCCAGCAGTTCTACTCAGGGACAGAGAAGGAACACTGAAGCTTTCTTT; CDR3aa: CASSSTQGQRRNTEAFF
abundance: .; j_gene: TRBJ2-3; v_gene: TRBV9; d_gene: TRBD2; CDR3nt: TGTGCCAGCAGCCCGATAGCGGGAGTGACAGATACGCAGTATTTT; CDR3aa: CASSPIAGVTDTQYF
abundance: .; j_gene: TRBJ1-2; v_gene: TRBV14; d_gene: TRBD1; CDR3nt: TGTGCCAGCAGCCGTCGAGGGACAGGGGTTAACTATGGCTACACCTTC; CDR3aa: CASSRRGTGVNYGYTF
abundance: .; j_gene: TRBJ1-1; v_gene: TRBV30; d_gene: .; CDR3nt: TGTGCCTGGAACCAAAACACTGAAGCTTTCTTT; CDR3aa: CAWNQNTEAFF
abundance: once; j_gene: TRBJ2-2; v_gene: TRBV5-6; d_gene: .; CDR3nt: TGTGCCAGCAGCTTGGGAACGGGGGAGAGGACCGGGGAGCTGTTTTTT; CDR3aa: CASSLGTGERTGELFF
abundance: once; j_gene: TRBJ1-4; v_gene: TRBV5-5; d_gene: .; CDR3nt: TGTGCCAGCAGCTTGGTTGCAGGGGAAGGGTCCGGTGAAAAACTGTTTTTT; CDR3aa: CASSLVAGEGSGEKLFF
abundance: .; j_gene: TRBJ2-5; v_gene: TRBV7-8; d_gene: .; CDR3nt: TGTGCCAGCAGCTTACCAAGGACGCCGACCCAGTACTTC; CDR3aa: CASSLPRTPTQYF
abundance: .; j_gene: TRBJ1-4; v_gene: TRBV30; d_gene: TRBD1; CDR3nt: TGTGCCTGGAGTCAGCCGACAGGGCGGTGGGAAAAACTGTTTTTT; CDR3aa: CAWSQPTGRWEKLFF
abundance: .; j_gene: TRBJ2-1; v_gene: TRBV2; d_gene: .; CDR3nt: TGTGCCAGCAGCTTCGACAGGAGCTCCTACAATGAGCAGTTCTTC; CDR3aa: CASSFDRSSYNEQFF
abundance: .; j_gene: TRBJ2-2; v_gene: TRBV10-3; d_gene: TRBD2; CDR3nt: TGTGCCATCAGTGACCAAAGGGAGGGTGCCGGGGAGCTGTTTTTT; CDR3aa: CAISDQREGAGELFF
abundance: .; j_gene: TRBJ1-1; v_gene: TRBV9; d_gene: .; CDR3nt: TGTGCCAGCAGCGTAGCTGGTAAAACTGAAGCTTTCTTT; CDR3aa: CASSVAGKTEAFF
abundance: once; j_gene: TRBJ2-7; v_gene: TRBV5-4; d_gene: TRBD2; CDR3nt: TGTGCCAGCAGCCGTGCTAGCGGGAGTGACGAGCAGTACTTC; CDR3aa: CASSRASGSDEQYF
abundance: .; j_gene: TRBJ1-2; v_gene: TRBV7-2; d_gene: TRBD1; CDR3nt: TGTGCCAGCAGCTCGCCCCAGGGGGGTTATGGCTACACCTTC; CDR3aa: CASSSPQGGYGYTF
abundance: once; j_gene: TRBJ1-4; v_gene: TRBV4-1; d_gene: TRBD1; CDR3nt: TGCGCCAGCAGCCTGACAGGGGGCGTGAGGGAAAAACTGTTTTTT; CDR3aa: CASSLTGGVREKLFF
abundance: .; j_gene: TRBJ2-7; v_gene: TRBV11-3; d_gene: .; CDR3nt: TGTGCCAGCAGCTCGGGCGGCCACCAGTACTTC; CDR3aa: CASSSGGHQYF
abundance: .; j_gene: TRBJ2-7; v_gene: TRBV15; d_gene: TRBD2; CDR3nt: TGTGCCACCAGCAGGACCGGGACTAGCGGAAACGAGCAGTACTTC; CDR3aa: CATSRTGTSGNEQYF
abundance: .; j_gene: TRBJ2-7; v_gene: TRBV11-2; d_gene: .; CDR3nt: TGTGCCAGCAGGACGATTGGGCAGGAAATTTCCTACGAGCAGTACTTC; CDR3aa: CASRTIGQEISYEQYF
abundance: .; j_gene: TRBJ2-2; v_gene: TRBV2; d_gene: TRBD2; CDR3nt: TGTGCCAGCGGTGCGGGGGCGAACACCGGGGAGCTGTTTTTT; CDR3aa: CASGAGANTGELFF
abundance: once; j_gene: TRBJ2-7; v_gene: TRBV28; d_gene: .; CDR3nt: TGTGCCAGCAGTGATCGGGACTGGTACGAGCAGTACTTC; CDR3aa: CASSDRDWYEQYF
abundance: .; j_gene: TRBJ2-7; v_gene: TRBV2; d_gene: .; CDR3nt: TGTGCCAGCAGTGGATTAAGCCCGGGCGGATCGGTTTACGAGCAGTACTTC; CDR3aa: CASSGLSPGGSVYEQYF